The 20 T cell receptor beta chains presented below share a single source sample, sequenced in a study of blood T cells in healthy people across ages. With a J-beta primer mix and a sample-barcoded 5' primer, a second PCR ran about 7 to 12 cycles. TCRdb re-analysed the 5' RACE reads in MiXCR, keeping a single row per CDR3 protein. The sample lists fewer than 700,000 distinct CDR3 sequences; roughly two fifths were seen once. Sequencing was done on a sample of blood. Receptors originate from a man at least 80 years old in good health.

The chain employs TRBV5-4 and TRBJ2-7, with 7 bases matching TRBD1. CDR3 length equals 15 residues. Trimming took 3 bases from V and 0 from J; bases not matched to a gene: 6. The V gene's germline CDR1 is SGHNT and CDR2 YYREEE (reference sequence). CDR3 DNA: TGTGCCAGCAGCTCCAGGACAGGCTACTCCTACGAGCAGTACTTC. Translating gives CASSSRTGYSYEQYF.

The chain links TRBV20-1 to TRBJ2-5; D may correspond to TRBD1 or TRBD2 (5 bases each). This CDR3 has 18 amino acids. Trimming removed 7 bases at V and 2 bases at J, with 29 bases between. CDR1 and CDR2 from the germline V gene are DFQATT and SNEGSKA (reference sequence). CDR3 in DNA: TGCAGTGTTAGCTCCCGGGGCTTTACCCCCTATGGACAAGAGACCCAGTACTTC. Protein sequence: CSVSSRGFTPYGQETQYF.

There are many counts of this clonotype. V is TRBV5-6 and J is TRBJ2-5; D is undetermined. From germline, CDR1 is SGHDT and CDR2 YYEEEE. Trimming stripped 0 bases from V and 6 bases from J, with 3 bases between. The CDR3 runs to 11 residues. The CDR3 protein is CASSLAQTQYF. The CDR3 DNA sequence: TGTGCCAGCAGCTTGGCCCAGACCCAGTACTTC.

This chain links TRBV12-3 or TRBV12-4 with TRBJ1-1; D might be TRBD1 (6 bases). Trimming removed 7 bases at V and 7 bases at J, with 10 bases between. This CDR3 has 11 residues. The CDR3 nucleotides are TGTGCCAGCAAACTGACAGGTGAAGCTTTCTTT. Residues: CASKLTGEAFF.

The J gene is TRBJ1-2, the V gene TRBV4-3; the match to TRBD1 covers 10 bases. Germline values: CDR1 LGHNA, CDR2 YSLEER. There are 17 residues in the CDR3. The J segment lost 3 bases and the V segment lost 1 base, leaving 8 bases of the junction unmatched. CDR3: CASSQAQTGGGDYGYTF. The CDR3 coding sequence is TGCGCCAGCAGCCAAGCCCAGACAGGGGGCGGCGACTATGGCTACACCTTC.

J is TRBJ2-6 and V is TRBV7-6; weak D call: TRBD1 (5 bases). This CDR3 region has 15 residues. V was cut by 1 base and J by 2 bases, with 6 bases left in between. CDR1 is SGHVS and CDR2 is FNYEAQ in the germline V gene. The CDR3 sequence: CASSLGQPGANVLTF. The CDR3 nucleotides are TGTGCCAGCAGCTTAGGACAGCCTGGGGCCAACGTCCTGACTTTC.

V gene TRBV30 combines with J gene TRBJ2-5; TRBD2 agrees at 8 bases. Trimming took 7 bases from V and 3 from J; bases not matched to a gene: 10. The CDR3 totals 14 residues. Germline-derived CDR1 and CDR2 are GTSNPN and SVGIG (reference sequence). CDR3 amino acids: CASQTKAGEETQYF. CDR3 nucleotide sequence: TGTGCCTCCCAAACTAAAGCGGGAGAAGAGACCCAGTACTTC.

This clonotype has just a few counts. This rearrangement joins TRBV5-8 to TRBJ2-1; no clear D gene. V was trimmed by 6 bases and J by 3 bases, leaving 13 bases between them. The germline V gene has CDR1 SGHTS and CDR2 YDEGEE. The CDR3 has 14 amino acids. In DNA, the CDR3 is TGTGCCAGCATTAGGGCGGAAAGCTACAATGAGCAGTTCTTC. This encodes CASIRAESYNEQFF.

This clonotype was detected once. This may be a read error: a much more frequent sequence differs by one nucleotide. This chain joins TRBV7-2 and TRBJ2-4, with a possible D match to TRBD1 (5 bases). The tail of the sequence fits TRBJ2-7 better, so the J call may be wrong. CDR3 length: 14 residues. In germline, CDR1 is SGHTA, CDR2 FQGNSA. CDR3 nucleotide sequence: TGTGCCAACCGGTCGGGCAGGGAAGGGAACGAGCAGTACTTC. This translates into CANRSGREGNEQYF.

There are a few counts of this clonotype. The genes are TRBV27 and TRBJ2-4; D assignment may be TRBD1 or TRBD2 (5 bases each). The germline CDR1 and CDR2 sequences are MNHEY and SMNVEV (reference sequence). V was cut by 5 bases and J by 0 bases, with 14 bases left in between. The CDR3 spans 16 residues. This CDR3 is CASSPGTFLAKNIQYF. In DNA form, the CDR3 reads TGTGCCAGCAGTCCCGGGACGTTCCTAGCCAAAAACATTCAGTACTTC.

Comment on this clonotype: It may be a read error: a sequence one base away is much more abundant. V gene TRBV4-3 combines with J gene TRBJ2-5, with 9 nucleotides matching TRBD2. Gene TRBJ2-7 matches the end of the DNA better, so the J call may be wrong. The germline V gene has CDR1 LGHNA and CDR2 YSLEER. This CDR3 contains 15 residues. Here the CDR3 reads CASSPMGGGAYEQYF. The CDR3 nucleotides read TGCGCCAGCAGCCCAATGGGCGGGGGGGCCTACGAGCAGTACTTC.

V is TRBV28 and J is TRBJ2-7, with a weak D call TRBD1 (5 bases). Between the trimmed V and J ends, which lost 5 bases and 4 bases, there was a span of 18 bases. Germline CDR1 and CDR2: MDHEN and SYDVKM. The CDR3 totals 15 residues. The CDR3 sequence is CASSLLQGTGYEQYF. DNA for the CDR3: TGTGCCAGCAGTCTACTACAAGGCACAGGATACGAGCAGTACTTC.

With regard to this clonotype: This sequence may be a read error, since a much larger clone differs from it by one base. This chain links TRBV6-2 or TRBV6-3 with TRBJ2-5; no clear D. This CDR3 is 12 amino acids long. The V gene's germline CDR1 is MNHEY and CDR2 SVGEGT. CDR3 coding DNA: TGTGGCAGCGCCTCGCGACAAGAGACCCAGTACTTC. Encoded protein: CGSASRQETQYF.

This chain uses TRBV29-1 with TRBJ1-1; no definite D call. The V and J ends lost 6 bases and 4 bases respectively, with 21 bases between them. CDR1 and CDR2 (germline): SQVTM, ANQGSEA. This CDR3 contains 15 residues. CDR3 DNA sequence: TGCAGCGTCCGATCTGGACGGCTAGCGGGCACTGAAGCTTTCTTT. Amino acids: CSVRSGRLAGTEAFF.

The chain carries TRBV27 and TRBJ2-5, with TRBD1 matching 10 bases. The junction had 11 bases not matched to a gene; V was cut back by 0 bases and J by 13 bases. CDR3 length: 15 residues. Germline assignment: CDR1 MNHEY and CDR2 SMNVEV (reference sequence). This CDR3 reads CASSLSGTGVLEMYF. CDR3 coding DNA: TGTGCCAGCAGTTTATCCGGGACAGGGGTATTGGAAATGTACTTC.

CDR3 loop: CASSQSWAGANVLTF. The CDR3 bases are TGCGCCAGCAGCCAATCCTGGGCGGGGGCCAACGTCCTGACTTTC. The chain is built from TRBV4-3 and TRBJ2-6, with D uncertain. There are 15 residues in the CDR3. CDR1 LGHNA and CDR2 YSLEER come from the germline V gene. The V end lost 2 bases, the J end lost 4 bases, and 9 bases lay between the germline ends.

This clonotype was counted at least ten times. The gene calls are TRBV15 and TRBJ2-3, with D possibly TRBD1 on 5 matching bases. Germline values: CDR1 LNHNV, CDR2 YYDKDF (reference sequence). CDR3 length: 17 residues. Trimming removed 5 bases at V and 0 bases at J, with 18 bases between. Here the CDR3 reads CATSAKPTGPSTDTQYF. CDR3 in DNA: TGTGCCACCAGCGCCAAACCCACAGGCCCTAGCACAGATACGCAGTATTTT.

The chain recombines TRBV9 with TRBJ1-1; D possibly corresponds to TRBD1 (5 bases). This CDR3 has 12 amino acids. V lost 9 bases and J lost 10, with 19 bases in between. Per germline, CDR1 SGDLS and CDR2 YYNGEE. The CDR3 loop is CAITVGTGGAFF. CDR3 sequence (DNA): TGTGCCATTACGGTTGGGACGGGAGGAGCTTTCTTT.

The chain combines TRBV24-1 with TRBJ2-3; 9 bases match TRBD1. Germline V CDR1 and CDR2: KGHDR, SFDVKD. After removal of 4 bases from V and 6 bases from J, the junction contained 13 bases not matched to a gene. The CDR3 has 17 amino acids. The CDR3 loop is CATSDRRGQGSYDTQYF. CDR3 sequence (DNA): TGTGCCACCAGTGACCGACGTGGACAGGGGAGCTACGATACGCAGTATTTT.

This clonotype showed up many times. The V and J genes are TRBV7-2 and TRBJ1-2, with TRBD1 identical over 7 bases. CDR1 and CDR2 from the germline V gene are SGHTA and FQGNSA. CDR3 size: 15 residues. V shed 5 bases, J shed 6 bases, and the junction held 12 bases outside the gene matches. This chain's CDR3 is CASSDRVGFSDGYTF. Written as DNA, the CDR3 is TGTGCCAGCAGCGACAGGGTTGGGTTTTCCGATGGCTACACCTTC.